A selection of T cell receptor beta chains follows, all from one sample in a study of blood T cell repertoires in COVID-19. Sequenced by immunoSEQ multiplex PCR; TCRdb stores in-frame clones only, minus some. Altogether 200,000 to 250,000 clones are present, roughly 85% being singletons, with the ten largest covering 3% to 4.5%. Specimen: PBMCs or T cells enriched from blood (not recorded which). Receptors originate from a woman aged 40 to 50 who had been exposed to COVID-19. Both conserved end residues are part of each CDR3. The D gene is left open where the match is weak. For some rows the clone size is stated as once, few or many, or as a class when expanded; others skip it.

clone_size d_call j_call v_call cdr3_aa cdr3_nt
- - TRBJ2-1 TRBV11-2 CASSYNRDSYNEQFF TGTGCCAGCAGCTACAACAGGGACTCCTACAATGAGCAGTTCTTC
- - TRBJ1-1 TRBV21-1 CASSKAGRRQGAGLGQETEAFF TGTGCCAGCAGCAAAGCAGGGAGGAGACAGGGGGCTGGGTTGGGCCAAGAGACTGAAGCTTTCTTT
- - TRBJ1-2 TRBV30 CAWSAWVRAGGYTF TGTGCCTGGAGTGCTTGGGTGCGCGCGGGGGGCTACACCTTC
- TRBD2 TRBJ2-3 TRBV5-4 CASSLEVAGVTDTQYF TGTGCCAGCAGCTTGGAGGTAGCGGGGGTCACAGATACGCAGTATTTT
few - TRBJ1-1 TRBV4-1 CASSLTGNTEAFF TGCGCCAGCAGCCTGACAGGGAACACTGAAGCTTTCTTT
few TRBD1 TRBJ1-1 TRBV6-6 CASSSTGAVSEAFF TGTGCCAGCAGTTCCACAGGGGCGGTGTCTGAAGCTTTCTTT
once TRBD1 TRBJ1-2 TRBV6-7 CASSYAVTGTGGMGGYTF TGTGCCAGCAGTTACGCAGTAACCGGGACAGGGGGCATGGGTGGCTACACCTTC
once TRBD2 TRBJ2-1 TRBV19 CASRLTSAHNEQFF TGTGCCAGTAGGTTAACTAGCGCCCACAATGAGCAGTTCTTC
- - TRBJ2-5 TRBV6-1 CASSDGGGGETQYF TGTGCCAGCAGTGATGGGGGGGGCGGAGAGACCCAGTACTTC
- - TRBJ1-1 TRBV24-1 CATRRNSNTEAFF TGTGCCACCAGGAGGAATTCGAACACTGAAGCTTTCTTT
- - TRBJ1-5 TRBV7-4 CASSLIGEYVGASNQPQHF TGTGCCAGCAGCTTAATAGGCGAGTACGTGGGGGCCTCCAATCAGCCCCAGCATTTT
- TRBD1 TRBJ2-5 TRBV4-1 CASSQTGQWGETQYF TGCGCCAGCAGCCAGACGGGACAGTGGGGCGAGACCCAGTACTTC
- TRBD2 TRBJ2-3 TRBV11-3 CASSLGGFTSGRTDTQYF TGTGCCAGCAGCTTAGGGGGGTTCACTAGCGGTCGCACAGATACGCAGTATTTT
- - TRBJ2-7 TRBV20-1 CSAVKGGEQYF TGCAGTGCTGTAAAGGGAGGCGAGCAGTACTTC
- - TRBJ2-2 TRBV29-1 CSVEQDTGELFF TGCAGCGTTGAGCAGGACACCGGGGAGCTGTTTTTT
- TRBD1 TRBJ1-2 TRBV7-2 CASSFGTAANYGYTF TGTGCCAGCAGCTTCGGGACAGCCGCAAACTATGGCTACACCTTC
- - TRBJ2-7 TRBV11-2 CASRYRRVMGEQYF TGTGCCAGCAGATACCGCAGGGTAATGGGCGAGCAGTACTTC
- - TRBJ2-5 TRBV6-6 CASSLPEETQYF TGTGCCAGCAGTCTACCGGAAGAGACCCAGTACTTC
- - TRBJ2-2 TRBV6-5 CASTQNTGELFF TGTGCCAGCACCCAGAACACCGGGGAGCTGTTTTTT
- - TRBJ2-1 TRBV7-9 CASSFRKGELYNEQFF TGTGCCAGCAGCTTTCGAAAGGGGGAGCTTTACAATGAGCAGTTCTTC
- TRBD1 TRBJ1-2 TRBV4-3 CASRLTGGGYGYTF TGCGCCAGCAGACTGACAGGGGGCGGCTATGGCTACACCTTC
- - TRBJ1-6 TRBV10-3 CAISEGQLNSPLHF TGTGCCATCAGTGAGGGACAGTTGAATTCACCCCTCCACTTT
- - TRBJ1-2 TRBV2 CASRAGNYGYTF TGTGCCAGCAGGGCAGGGAACTATGGCTACACCTTC
- - TRBJ1-1 TRBV27 CASSLSIGGNTEAFF TGTGCCAGCAGTTTATCGATTGGCGGGAACACTGAAGCTTTCTTT
- - TRBJ2-2 TRBV3-1/TRBV3-2 CASSQRDFTGELFF TGTGCCAGCAGCCAGAGGGACTTCACCGGGGAGCTGTTTTTT
- TRBD2 TRBJ2-7 TRBV7-9 CASSSGPGLAGYEQYF TGTGCCAGCAGCTCCGGTCCGGGACTAGCGGGCTACGAGCAGTACTTC
- - TRBJ1-1 TRBV29-1 CSVLAGNTEAFF TGCAGCGTTTTGGCGGGGAACACTGAAGCTTTCTTT
- TRBD2 TRBJ2-5 TRBV6-2/TRBV6-3 CASSSPNLAGETQYF TGTGCCAGCAGTTCCCCTAACCTAGCGGGGGAGACCCAGTACTTC
- - TRBJ1-4 TRBV12-5 CASGLTDRYNEKLFF TGTGCTAGTGGTTTGACCGACAGATATAATGAAAAACTGTTTTTT
few - TRBJ1-1 TRBV18 CASSTDSLGTEAFF TGTGCCAGCTCAACGGACTCCTTGGGAACTGAAGCTTTCTTT
- - TRBJ1-2 TRBV9 CASSSVGYTF TGTGCCAGCAGCTCCGTCGGCTACACCTTC
- TRBD1 TRBJ1-5 TRBV28 CASRSGTGDQPQHF TGTGCCAGCAGGTCAGGGACAGGCGATCAGCCCCAGCATTTT
once TRBD2 TRBJ2-3 TRBV13 CASSLEGLAGDRSTDTQYF TGTGCCAGCAGCCTTGAGGGGCTAGCGGGGGACCGTAGCACAGATACGCAGTATTTT
- - TRBJ2-2 TRBV7-9 CASSTYLENTGELFF TGTGCCAGCAGCACCTACCTAGAGAACACCGGGGAGCTGTTTTTT
- - TRBJ1-1 TRBV5-1 CASSFSEVNTEAFF TGCGCCAGCAGCTTTTCCGAGGTGAACACTGAAGCTTTCTTT
once - TRBJ1-2 TRBV7-9 CASSPSGYGYTF TGTGCCAGCAGCCCCAGCGGGTATGGCTACACCTTC
- TRBD1 TRBJ1-6 TRBV14 CASSQEDRRGSYNSPLHF TGTGCCAGCAGCCAAGAGGACCGCAGGGGGTCCTATAATTCACCCCTCCACTTT
- - TRBJ2-5 TRBV7-9 CASSPIQETQYF TGTGCCAGCAGCCCCATCCAAGAGACCCAGTACTTC
once - TRBJ1-5 TRBV21-1 CASSKLQGMGMDAPQHF TGTGCCAGCAGCAAATTACAGGGAATGGGAATGGATGCGCCCCAGCATTTT
- TRBD1 TRBJ1-2 TRBV9 CASTLQGAYGYTF TGTGCCAGCACCCTACAGGGGGCGTATGGCTACACCTTC
- - TRBJ1-4 TRBV7-3 CASSLGQFF TGTGCCAGCAGCTTAGGGCAGTTTTTT
- - TRBJ2-5 TRBV11-2 CASSFASSVETQYF TGTGCCAGCAGCTTTGCAAGTAGCGTAGAGACCCAGTACTTC
- - TRBJ1-1 TRBV5-1 CASSTGQPVTEAFF TGCGCCAGCAGCACCGGACAGCCAGTGACTGAAGCTTTCTTT
once TRBD1 TRBJ2-7 TRBV7-7 CASSPGTGRGGEQYF TGTGCCAGCAGCCCCGGGACAGGGAGGGGTGGGGAGCAGTACTTC
- TRBD1 TRBJ2-5 TRBV9 CASSVGGRDRGETQYF TGTGCCAGCAGCGTAGGAGGCCGGGACAGGGGGGAGACCCAGTACTTC
- TRBD2 TRBJ2-5 TRBV19 CASSIVLAGGQFEETQYF TGTGCCAGTAGTATCGTCCTAGCGGGGGGCCAGTTTGAAGAGACCCAGTACTTC